This TCR beta chain was found in a study of blood T cell repertoires in COVID-19. Participant-given clinical history determined each cohort assignment. The V and J ends lost 3 bases and 8 bases respectively, with 17 bases between them. CDR3 length equals 15 residues. CDR1 and CDR2 from the germline V gene are SGHAT and FQNNGV. Sequencing used immunoSEQ multiplex PCR; TCRdb keeps in-frame clones, though not all of them. The profile shows about 210,000 clones, about 81% of them singletons. The sequenced sample was PBMCs or T cells enriched from blood (not recorded which). The sequence was obtained from a man in his forties who had recovered from COVID-19. The chain couples TRBV11-2 to TRBJ1-3; no clear D. DNA for the CDR3: TGTGCCAGCAGCTTCCAAACGGGTTATTTGGACACCATATATTTT. Translating gives CASSFQTGYLDTIYF.